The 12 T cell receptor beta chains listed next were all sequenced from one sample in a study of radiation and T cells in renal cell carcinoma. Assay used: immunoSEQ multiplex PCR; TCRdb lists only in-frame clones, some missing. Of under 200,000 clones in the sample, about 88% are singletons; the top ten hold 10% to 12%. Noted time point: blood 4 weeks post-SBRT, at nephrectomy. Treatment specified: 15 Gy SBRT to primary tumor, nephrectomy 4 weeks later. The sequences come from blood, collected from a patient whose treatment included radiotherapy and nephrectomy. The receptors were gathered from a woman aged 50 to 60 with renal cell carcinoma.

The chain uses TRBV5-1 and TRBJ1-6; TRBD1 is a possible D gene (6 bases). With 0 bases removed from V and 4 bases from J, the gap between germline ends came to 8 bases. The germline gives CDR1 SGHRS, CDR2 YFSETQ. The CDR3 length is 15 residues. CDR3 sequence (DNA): TGCGCCAGCAGCTTGGGAGACAGGTATAATTCACCCCTCCACTTT. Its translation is CASSLGDRYNSPLHF.

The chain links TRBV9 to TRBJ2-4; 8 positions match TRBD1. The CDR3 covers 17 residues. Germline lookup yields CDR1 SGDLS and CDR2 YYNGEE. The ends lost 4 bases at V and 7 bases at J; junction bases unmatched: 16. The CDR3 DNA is TGTGCCAGCAGCCCAACGGACAGGGCCCACATAGGGAACATTCAGTACTTC. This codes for CASSPTDRAHIGNIQYF. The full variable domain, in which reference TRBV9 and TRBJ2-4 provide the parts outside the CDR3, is DSGVTQTPKHLITATGQRVTLRCSPRSGDLSVYWYQQSLDQGLQFLIQYYNGEERAKGNILERFSAQQFPDLHSELNLSSLELGDSALYFCASSPTDRAHIGNIQYFGAGTRLSVL.

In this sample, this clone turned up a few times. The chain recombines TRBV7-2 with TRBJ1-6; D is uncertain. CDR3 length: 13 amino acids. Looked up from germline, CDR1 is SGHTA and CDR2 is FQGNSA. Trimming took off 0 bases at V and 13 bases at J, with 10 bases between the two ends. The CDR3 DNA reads TGTGCCAGCAGCTTAGCGAGAGAGATCCCCCTCCACTTT. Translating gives CASSLAREIPLHF.

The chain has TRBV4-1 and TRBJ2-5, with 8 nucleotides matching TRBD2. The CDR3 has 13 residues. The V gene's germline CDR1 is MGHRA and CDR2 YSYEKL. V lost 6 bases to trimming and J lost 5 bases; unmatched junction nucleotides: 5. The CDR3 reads CASSRLALETQYF. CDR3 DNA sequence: TGCGCCAGCAGTAGACTAGCGTTGGAGACCCAGTACTTC.

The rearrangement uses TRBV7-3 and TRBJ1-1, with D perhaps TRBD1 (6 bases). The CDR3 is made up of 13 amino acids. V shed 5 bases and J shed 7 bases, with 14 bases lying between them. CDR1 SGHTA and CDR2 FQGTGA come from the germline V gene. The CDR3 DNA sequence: TGTGCCAGCAGCCTCCAGGGGTGGGGTGAAGCTTTCTTT. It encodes CASSLQGWGEAFF.

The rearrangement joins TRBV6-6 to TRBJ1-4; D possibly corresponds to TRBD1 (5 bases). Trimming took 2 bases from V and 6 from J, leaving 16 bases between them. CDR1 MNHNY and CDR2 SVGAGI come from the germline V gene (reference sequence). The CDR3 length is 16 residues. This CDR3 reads CASSYLRGRGDEKLFF. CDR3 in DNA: TGTGCCAGCAGTTACCTAAGAGGGAGGGGTGATGAAAAACTGTTTTTT.

CDR3 in amino acids: CASSSGPGGQGYGYTF. DNA for the CDR3: TGTGCCAGCAGCTCAGGACCTGGGGGACAGGGGTATGGCTACACCTTC. This chain links TRBV11-2 with TRBJ1-2; 10 bases match TRBD1. Germline CDR1 and CDR2: SGHAT and FQNNGV. The CDR3 sequence is 16 residues long. J lost 5 bases, V lost 4 bases, and 10 bases had no gene match.

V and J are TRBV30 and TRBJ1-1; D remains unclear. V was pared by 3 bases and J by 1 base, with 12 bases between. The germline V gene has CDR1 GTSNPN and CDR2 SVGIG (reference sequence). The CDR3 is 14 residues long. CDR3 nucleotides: TGTGCCTGGAGGTTTGGGAGGCCGAACACTGAAGCTTTCTTT. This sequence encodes CAWRFGRPNTEAFF.

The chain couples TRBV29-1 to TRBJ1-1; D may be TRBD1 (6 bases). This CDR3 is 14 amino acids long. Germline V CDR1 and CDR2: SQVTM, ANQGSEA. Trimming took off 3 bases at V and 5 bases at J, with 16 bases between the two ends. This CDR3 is CSVEFGGRATEAFF. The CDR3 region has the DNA TGCAGCGTTGAGTTCGGGGGGCGGGCGACTGAAGCTTTCTTT.

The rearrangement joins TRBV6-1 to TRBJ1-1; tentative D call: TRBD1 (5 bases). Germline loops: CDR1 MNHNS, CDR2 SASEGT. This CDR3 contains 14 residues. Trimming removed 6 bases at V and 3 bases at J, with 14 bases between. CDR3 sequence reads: CASRDNLRYTEAFF. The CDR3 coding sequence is TGTGCCAGCAGGGACAATTTGAGGTACACTGAAGCTTTCTTT.

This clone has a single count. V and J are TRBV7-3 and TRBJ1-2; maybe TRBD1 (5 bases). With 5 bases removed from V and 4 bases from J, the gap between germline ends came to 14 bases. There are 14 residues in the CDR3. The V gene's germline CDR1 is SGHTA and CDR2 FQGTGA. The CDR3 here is CASSPAGGGYGYTF. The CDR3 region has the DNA TGTGCCAGCAGCCCAGCCGGGGGTGGCTATGGCTACACCTTC.

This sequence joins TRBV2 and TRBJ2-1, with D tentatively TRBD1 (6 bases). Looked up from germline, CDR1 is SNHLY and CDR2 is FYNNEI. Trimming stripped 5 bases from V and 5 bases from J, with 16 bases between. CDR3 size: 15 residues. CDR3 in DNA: TGTGCCAGCAGTAATAGGGGGTTAATTAACAATGAGCAGTTCTTC. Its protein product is CASSNRGLINNEQFF. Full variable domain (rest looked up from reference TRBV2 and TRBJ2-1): EPEVTQTPSHQVTQMGQEVILRCVPISNHLYFYWYRQILGQKVEFLVSFYNNEISEKSEIFDDQFSVERPDGSNFTLKIRSTKLEDSAMYFCASSNRGLINNEQFFGPGTRLTVL.